This T cell receptor (beta chain) is drawn from a study of spatial heterogeneity in lung cancer. TCRdb re-derived calls from the 5' RACE reads in MiXCR, one entry per CDR3 protein. The table shows tens of thousands of distinct CDR3 sequences, with approximately 8.9% occurring only once. As to time point: sample taken at primary tumor resection. The authors sequenced whole RNA from tumor, nontumor lung or frozen PBMC without sorting. CDR1 SEHNR and CDR2 FQNEAQ come from the germline V gene (reference sequence). The CDR3 runs to 14 residues. V was pared by 1 base and J by 1 base, with 6 bases between. This clonotype was sampled from a male donor with early-stage non-small cell lung cancer. This specimen was PBMCs, taken at surgery. V and J are TRBV7-9 and TRBJ2-3; D not certain. CDR3 loop: CASSLVTGTDTQYF. For the CDR3, the DNA is TGTGCCAGCAGCTTAGTCACCGGCACAGATACGCAGTATTTT.